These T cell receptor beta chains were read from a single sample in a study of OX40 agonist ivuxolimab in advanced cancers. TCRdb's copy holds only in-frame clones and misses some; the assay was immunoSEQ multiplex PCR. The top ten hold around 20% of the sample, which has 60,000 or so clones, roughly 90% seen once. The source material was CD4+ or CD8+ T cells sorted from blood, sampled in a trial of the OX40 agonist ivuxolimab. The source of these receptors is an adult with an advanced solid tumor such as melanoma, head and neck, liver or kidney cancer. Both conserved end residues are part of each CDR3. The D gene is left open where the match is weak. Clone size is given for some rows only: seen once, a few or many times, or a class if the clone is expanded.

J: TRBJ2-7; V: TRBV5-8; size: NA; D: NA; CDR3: CASSYEQYF; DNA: TGTGCCAGCAGTTACGAGCAGTACTTC
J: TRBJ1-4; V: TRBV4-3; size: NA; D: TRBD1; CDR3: CASSHFRQGGEKLFF; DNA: TGCGCCAGCAGCCACTTTCGACAGGGCGGCGAAAAACTGTTTTTT
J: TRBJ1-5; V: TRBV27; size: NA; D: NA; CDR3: CASSFGGHPPQHF; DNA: TGTGCCAGCAGTTTCGGGGGCCACCCGCCCCAGCATTTT
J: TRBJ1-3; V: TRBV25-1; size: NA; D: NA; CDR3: CASSVEKDFSGNTIYF; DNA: TGTGCCAGCAGTGTGGAAAAAGACTTCTCTGGAAACACCATATATTTT
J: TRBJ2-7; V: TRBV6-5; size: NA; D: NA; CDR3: CASSYSSYEQYF; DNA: TGTGCCAGCAGTTACAGCTCCTACGAGCAGTACTTC
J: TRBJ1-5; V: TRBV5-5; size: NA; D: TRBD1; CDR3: CASRHGGDSQPQHF; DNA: TGTGCCAGCAGGCATGGAGGGGACAGCCAGCCCCAGCATTTT
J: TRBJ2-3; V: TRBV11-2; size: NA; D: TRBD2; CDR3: CASSLGGTRLDTQYF; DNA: TGTGCCAGCAGCTTAGGTGGGACTAGATTGGATACGCAGTATTTT
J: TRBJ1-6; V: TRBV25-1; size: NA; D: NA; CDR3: CASSEWGSPLHF; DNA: TGTGCCAGCAGTGAATGGGGATCACCCCTCCACTTT
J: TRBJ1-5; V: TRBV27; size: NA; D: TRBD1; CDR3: CASSSGQGYQPQHF; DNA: TGTGCCAGCAGTTCGGGACAGGGTTATCAGCCCCAGCATTTT
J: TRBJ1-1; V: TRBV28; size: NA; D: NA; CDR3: CASSLFPRSLNTEAFF; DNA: TGTGCCAGCAGTTTATTCCCCCGTAGTTTGAACACTGAAGCTTTCTTT
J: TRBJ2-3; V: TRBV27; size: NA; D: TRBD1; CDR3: CASSLSDRGLTAPTDTQYF; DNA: TGTGCCAGCAGTTTATCTGACAGGGGCCTTACAGCCCCCACAGATACGCAGTATTTT
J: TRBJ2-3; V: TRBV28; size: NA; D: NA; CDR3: CASSLVRAAWDTQYF; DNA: TGTGCCAGCAGTTTAGTTCGAGCGGCCTGGGATACGCAGTATTTT
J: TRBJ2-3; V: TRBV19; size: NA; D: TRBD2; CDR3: CASSSWTSGSPDTQYF; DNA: TGTGCCAGTAGTAGCTGGACTAGCGGGAGCCCAGATACGCAGTATTTT
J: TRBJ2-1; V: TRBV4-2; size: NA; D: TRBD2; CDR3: CASSLSTSQDYNEQFF; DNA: TGTGCCAGCAGCCTCTCGACTAGCCAGGACTACAATGAGCAGTTCTTC
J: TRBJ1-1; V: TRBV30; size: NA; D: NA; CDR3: CAWSFGFLGTEAFF; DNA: TGTGCCTGGAGTTTCGGGTTCCTGGGGACTGAAGCTTTCTTT
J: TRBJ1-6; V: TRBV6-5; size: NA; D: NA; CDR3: CASSYLGASNSPLHF; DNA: TGTGCCAGCAGTTACTTGGGGGCCTCTAATTCACCCCTCCACTTT
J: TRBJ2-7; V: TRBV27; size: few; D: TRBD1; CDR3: CASSQAGTGFDEQYF; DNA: TGTGCCAGCAGTCAAGCCGGGACAGGCTTTGACGAGCAGTACTTC
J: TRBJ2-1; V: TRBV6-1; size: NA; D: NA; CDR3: CASSDFAGANYNEQFF; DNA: TGTGCCAGCAGTGATTTCGCGGGGGCAAATTACAATGAGCAGTTCTTC
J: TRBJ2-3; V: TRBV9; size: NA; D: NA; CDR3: CASSEDRTGLRGDTQYF; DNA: TGTGCCAGCAGCGAAGACCGCACGGGTTTGCGGGGAGATACGCAGTATTTT
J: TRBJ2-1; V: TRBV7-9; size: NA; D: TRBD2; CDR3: CASSPTGWTSGSYNEQFF; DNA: TGTGCCAGCAGCCCAACAGGATGGACTAGCGGGAGCTACAATGAGCAGTTCTTC
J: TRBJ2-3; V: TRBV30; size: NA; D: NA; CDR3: CAWSMVGGWDTQYF; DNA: TGTGCCTGGAGTATGGTAGGGGGTTGGGATACGCAGTATTTT
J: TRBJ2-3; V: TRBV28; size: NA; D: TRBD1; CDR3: CASSLMTGIDTQYF; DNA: TGTGCCAGCAGTCTAATGACAGGGATAGATACGCAGTATTTT
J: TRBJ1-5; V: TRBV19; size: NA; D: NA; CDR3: CASSIMEDSNQPQHF; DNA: TGTGCCAGTAGTATCATGGAGGACAGTAATCAGCCCCAGCATTTT
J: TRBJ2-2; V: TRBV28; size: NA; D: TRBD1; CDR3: CASSPRGWTGELFF; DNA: TGTGCCAGCAGTCCCAGGGGGTGGACCGGGGAGCTGTTTTTT
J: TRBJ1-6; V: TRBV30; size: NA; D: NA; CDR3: CAWSGQNNSPLHF; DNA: TGTGCCTGGAGTGGGCAGAATAATTCACCCCTCCACTTT
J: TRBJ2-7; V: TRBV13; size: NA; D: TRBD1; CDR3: CASSLRGQGLHEQYF; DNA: TGTGCCAGCAGCTTACGGGGACAGGGGCTCCACGAGCAGTACTTC
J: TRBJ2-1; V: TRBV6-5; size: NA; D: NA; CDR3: CASTNGMGSEQFF; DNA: TGTGCCAGCACTAACGGGATGGGTAGTGAGCAGTTCTTC
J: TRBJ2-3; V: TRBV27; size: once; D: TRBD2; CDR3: CASTRAGAADTQYF; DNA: TGTGCCAGCACAAGGGCGGGAGCCGCAGATACGCAGTATTTT
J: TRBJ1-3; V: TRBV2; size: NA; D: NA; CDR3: CASSIIGSGNTIYF; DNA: TGTGCCAGCAGTATAATCGGCTCTGGAAACACCATATATTTT
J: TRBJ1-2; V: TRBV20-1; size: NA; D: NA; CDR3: CSARGAYGYTF; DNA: TGCAGTGCTAGAGGGGCCTATGGCTACACCTTC
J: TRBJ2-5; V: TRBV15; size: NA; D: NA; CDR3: CATSRVHKEETQYF; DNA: TGTGCCACCAGCAGAGTCCACAAAGAAGAGACCCAGTACTTC
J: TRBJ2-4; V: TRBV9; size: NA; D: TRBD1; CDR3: CASSMDRENIQYF; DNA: TGTGCCAGCAGTATGGACAGGGAAAACATTCAGTACTTC
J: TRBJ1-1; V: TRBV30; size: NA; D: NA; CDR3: CAWSIGTEAFF; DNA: TGTGCCTGGAGTATAGGCACTGAAGCTTTCTTT
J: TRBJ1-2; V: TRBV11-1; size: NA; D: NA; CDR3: CASSLATDSYGYTF; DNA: TGTGCCAGCAGCTTAGCCACGGACAGCTATGGCTACACCTTC
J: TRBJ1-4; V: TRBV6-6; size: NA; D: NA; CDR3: CASSYGVKSWNEKLFF; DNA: TGTGCCAGCAGTTATGGGGTGAAGAGTTGGAATGAAAAACTGTTTTTT
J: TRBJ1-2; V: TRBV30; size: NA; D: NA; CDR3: CAWSPGNHVGYTF; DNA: TGTGCCTGGAGTCCCGGCAATCATGTTGGCTACACCTTC
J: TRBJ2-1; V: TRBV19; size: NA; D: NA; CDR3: CASSIEGPVATNEQFF; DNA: TGTGCCAGTAGTATAGAAGGGCCTGTAGCTACTAATGAGCAGTTCTTC
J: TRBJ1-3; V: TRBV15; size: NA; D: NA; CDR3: CATSRDRQLSGNTIYF; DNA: TGTGCCACCAGCAGAGATCGGCAGCTCTCTGGAAACACCATATATTTT
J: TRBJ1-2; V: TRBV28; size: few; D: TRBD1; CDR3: CASSSGGYYGYTF; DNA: TGTGCCAGCAGTTCAGGGGGCTACTATGGCTACACCTTC
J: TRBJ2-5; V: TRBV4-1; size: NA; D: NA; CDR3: CASSQGWGALGETQYF; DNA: TGCGCCAGCAGCCAGGGCTGGGGGGCCCTCGGGGAGACCCAGTACTTC
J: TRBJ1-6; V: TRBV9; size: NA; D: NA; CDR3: CASSVAGSSPLHF; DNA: TGTGCCAGCAGCGTAGCGGGTAGCTCACCCCTCCACTTT
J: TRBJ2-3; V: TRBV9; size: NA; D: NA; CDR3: CASSENTDTQYF; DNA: TGTGCCAGCAGCGAGAACACAGATACGCAGTATTTT
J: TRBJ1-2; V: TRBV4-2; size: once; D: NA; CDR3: CASSQGGGDYGYTF; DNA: TGTGCCAGCAGCCAAGGCGGGGGGGACTATGGCTACACCTTC
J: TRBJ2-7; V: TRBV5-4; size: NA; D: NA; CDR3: CASSLEGVEQYF; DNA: TGTGCCAGCAGCTTGGAGGGGGTTGAGCAGTACTTC
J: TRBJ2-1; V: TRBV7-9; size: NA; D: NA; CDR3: CASSLAGGHNEQFF; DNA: TGTGCCAGCAGCTTAGCGGGGGGGCACAATGAGCAGTTCTTC
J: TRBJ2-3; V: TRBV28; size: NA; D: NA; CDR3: CASSLTLSTDTQYF; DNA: TGTGCCAGCAGTTTAACCCTAAGCACAGATACGCAGTATTTT
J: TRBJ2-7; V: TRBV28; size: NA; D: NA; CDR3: CASSPGVGTVRYEQYF; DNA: TGTGCCAGCAGTCCGGGGGTCGGGACAGTCCGCTACGAGCAGTACTTC
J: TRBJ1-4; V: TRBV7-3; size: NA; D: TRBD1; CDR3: CASRGQGGEKLFF; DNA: TGTGCCAGCAGGGGACAGGGTGGGGAAAAACTGTTTTTT
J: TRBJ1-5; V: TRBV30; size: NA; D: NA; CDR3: CAWSVGVGNQPQHF; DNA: TGTGCCTGGAGTGTCGGGGTTGGGAATCAGCCCCAGCATTTT
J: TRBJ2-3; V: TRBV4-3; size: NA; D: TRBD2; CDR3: CASSQEPSGGADTQYF; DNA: TGCGCCAGCAGCCAAGAACCTAGCGGGGGTGCAGATACGCAGTATTTT
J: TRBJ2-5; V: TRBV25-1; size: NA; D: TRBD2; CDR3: CASSAVGRVETQYF; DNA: TGTGCCAGCAGTGCCGTGGGGAGGGTGGAGACCCAGTACTTC
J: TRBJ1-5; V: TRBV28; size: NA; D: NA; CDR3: CASSFEGYGQPQHF; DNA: TGTGCCAGCAGTTTTGAGGGGTATGGGCAGCCCCAGCATTTT
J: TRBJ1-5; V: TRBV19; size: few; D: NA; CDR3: CASTWGFSNQPQHF; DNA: TGTGCCAGTACCTGGGGTTTCAGCAATCAGCCCCAGCATTTT
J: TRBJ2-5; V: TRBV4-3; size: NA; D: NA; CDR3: CASSQDGGRYETQYF; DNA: TGCGCCAGCAGCCAAGATGGGGGGAGGTATGAGACCCAGTACTTC
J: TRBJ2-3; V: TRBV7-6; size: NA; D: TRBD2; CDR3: CASREKSSGGVDTQYF; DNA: TGTGCCAGCAGGGAGAAGTCTAGCGGGGGTGTGGATACGCAGTATTTT
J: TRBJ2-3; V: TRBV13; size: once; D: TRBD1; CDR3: CASSAGQGTDTQYF; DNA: TGTGCCAGCAGCGCTGGACAGGGGACAGATACGCAGTATTTT
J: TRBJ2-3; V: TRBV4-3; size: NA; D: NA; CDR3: CASSQDGDEASDTQYF; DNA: TGCGCCAGCAGCCAGGACGGGGATGAGGCATCAGATACGCAGTATTTT